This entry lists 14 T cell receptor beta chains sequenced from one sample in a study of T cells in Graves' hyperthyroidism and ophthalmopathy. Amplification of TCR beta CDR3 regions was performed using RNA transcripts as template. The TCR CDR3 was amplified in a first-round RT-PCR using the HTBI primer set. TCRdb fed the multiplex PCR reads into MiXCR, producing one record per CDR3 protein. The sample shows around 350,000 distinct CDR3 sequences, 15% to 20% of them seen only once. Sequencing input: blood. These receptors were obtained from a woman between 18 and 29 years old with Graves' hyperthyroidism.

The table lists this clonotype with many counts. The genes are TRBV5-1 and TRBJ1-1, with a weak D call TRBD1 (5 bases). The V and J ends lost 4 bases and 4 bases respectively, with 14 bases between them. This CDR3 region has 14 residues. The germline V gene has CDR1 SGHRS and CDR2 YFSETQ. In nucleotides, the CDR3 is TGCGCCAGCAGCGGGGGAGTGCAGGGCACTGAAGCTTTCTTT. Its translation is CASSGGVQGTEAFF. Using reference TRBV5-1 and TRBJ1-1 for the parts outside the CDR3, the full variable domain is KAGVTQTPRYLIKTRGQQVTLSCSPISGHRSVSWYQQTPGQGLQFLFEYFSETQRNKGNFPGRFSGRQFSNSRSEMNVSTLELGDSALYLCASSGGVQGTEAFFGQGTRLTVV.

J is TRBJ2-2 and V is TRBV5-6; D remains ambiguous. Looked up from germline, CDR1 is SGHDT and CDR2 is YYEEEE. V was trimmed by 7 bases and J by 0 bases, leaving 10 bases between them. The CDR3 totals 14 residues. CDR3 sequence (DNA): TGTGCCAGCGGTTTTGGGTCGAACACCGGGGAGCTGTTTTTT. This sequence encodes CASGFGSNTGELFF.

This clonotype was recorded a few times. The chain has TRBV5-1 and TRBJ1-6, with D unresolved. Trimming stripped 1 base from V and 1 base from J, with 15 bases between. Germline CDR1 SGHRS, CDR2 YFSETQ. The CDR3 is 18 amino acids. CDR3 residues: CASSLRGSDLSYNSPLHF. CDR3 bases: TGCGCCAGCAGCTTGAGAGGGTCAGACTTGTCCTATAATTCACCCCTCCACTTT. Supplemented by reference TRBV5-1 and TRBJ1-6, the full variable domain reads KAGVTQTPRYLIKTRGQQVTLSCSPISGHRSVSWYQQTPGQGLQFLFEYFSETQRNKGNFPGRFSGRQFSNSRSEMNVSTLELGDSALYLCASSLRGSDLSYNSPLHFGNGTRLTVT.

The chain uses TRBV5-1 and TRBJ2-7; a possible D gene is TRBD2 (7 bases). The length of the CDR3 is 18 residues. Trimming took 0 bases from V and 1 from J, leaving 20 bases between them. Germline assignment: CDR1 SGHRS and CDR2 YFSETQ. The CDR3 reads CASSLAGVRRGRSYEQYF. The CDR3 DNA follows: TGCGCCAGCAGCTTGGCCGGGGTAAGGCGGGGGCGATCCTACGAGCAGTACTTC.

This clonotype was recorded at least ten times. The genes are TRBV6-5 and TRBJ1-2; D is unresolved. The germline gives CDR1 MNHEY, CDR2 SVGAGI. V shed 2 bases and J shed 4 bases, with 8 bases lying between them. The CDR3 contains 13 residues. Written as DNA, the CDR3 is TGTGCCAGCAGTTACGCGCCAGGCTATGGCTACACCTTC. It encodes CASSYAPGYGYTF.

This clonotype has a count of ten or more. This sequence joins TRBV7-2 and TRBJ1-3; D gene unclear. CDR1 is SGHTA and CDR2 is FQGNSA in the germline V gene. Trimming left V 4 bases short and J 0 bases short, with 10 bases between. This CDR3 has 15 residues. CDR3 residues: CASSSLPSSGNTIYF. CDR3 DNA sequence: TGTGCCAGCAGCTCCCTACCTTCCTCTGGAAACACCATATATTTT.

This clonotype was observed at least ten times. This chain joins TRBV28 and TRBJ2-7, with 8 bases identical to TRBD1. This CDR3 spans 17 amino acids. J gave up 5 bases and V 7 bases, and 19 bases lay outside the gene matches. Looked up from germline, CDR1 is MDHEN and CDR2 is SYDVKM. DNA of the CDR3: TGTGCCAGCAACCCCCGAGTTAAGGACAGGGCTCCCAACGAGCAGTACTTC. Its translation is CASNPRVKDRAPNEQYF. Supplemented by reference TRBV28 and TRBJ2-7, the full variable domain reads DVKVTQSSRYLVKRTGEKVFLECVQDMDHENMFWYRQDPGLGLRLIYFSYDVKMKEKGDIPEGYSVSREKKERFSLILESASTNQTSMYLCASNPRVKDRAPNEQYFGPGTRLTVT.

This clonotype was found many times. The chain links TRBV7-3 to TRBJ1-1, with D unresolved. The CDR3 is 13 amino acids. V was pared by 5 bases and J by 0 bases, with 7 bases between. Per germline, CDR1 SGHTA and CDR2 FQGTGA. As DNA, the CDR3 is TGTGCCAGCAGCACGGACTTGAACACTGAAGCTTTCTTT. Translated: CASSTDLNTEAFF. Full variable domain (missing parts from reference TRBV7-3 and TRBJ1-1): GAGVSQTPSNKVTEKGKYVELRCDPISGHTALYWYRQSLGQGPEFLIYFQGTGAADDSGLPNDRFFAVRPEGSVSTLKIQRTERGDSAVYLCASSTDLNTEAFFGQGTRLTVV.

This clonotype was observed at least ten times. CDR3 protein: CASTGRNQPQHF. The CDR3 DNA reads TGTGCCAGCACCGGGCGCAATCAGCCCCAGCATTTT. The rearrangement links TRBV6-2 or TRBV6-3 to TRBJ1-5, with D hard to call. This CDR3 has 12 residues. Trimming removed 7 bases at V and 2 bases at J, with 6 bases between. Germline values: CDR1 MNHEY, CDR2 SVGEGT.

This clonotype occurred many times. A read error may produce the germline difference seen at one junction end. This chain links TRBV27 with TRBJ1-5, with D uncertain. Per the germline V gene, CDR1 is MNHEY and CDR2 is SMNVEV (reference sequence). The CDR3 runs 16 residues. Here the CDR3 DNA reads TGTGCCAGCGGTGCTAGGACTGGACTGCTCAATCAGCCCCCGCATTTT. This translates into CASGARTGLLNQPPHF.

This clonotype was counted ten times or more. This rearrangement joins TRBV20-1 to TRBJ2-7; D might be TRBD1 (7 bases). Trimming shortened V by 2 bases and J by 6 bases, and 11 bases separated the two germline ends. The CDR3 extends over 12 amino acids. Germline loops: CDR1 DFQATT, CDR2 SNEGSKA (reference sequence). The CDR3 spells CSARQGGAEQYF. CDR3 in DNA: TGCAGTGCTAGACAGGGGGGAGCCGAGCAGTACTTC.

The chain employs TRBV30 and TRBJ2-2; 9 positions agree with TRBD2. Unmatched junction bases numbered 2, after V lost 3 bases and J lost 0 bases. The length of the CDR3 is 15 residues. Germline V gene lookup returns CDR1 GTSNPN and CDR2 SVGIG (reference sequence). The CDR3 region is CAWRAGGTNTGELFF. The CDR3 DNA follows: TGTGCCTGGAGGGCGGGGGGGACGAACACCGGGGAGCTGTTTTTT.

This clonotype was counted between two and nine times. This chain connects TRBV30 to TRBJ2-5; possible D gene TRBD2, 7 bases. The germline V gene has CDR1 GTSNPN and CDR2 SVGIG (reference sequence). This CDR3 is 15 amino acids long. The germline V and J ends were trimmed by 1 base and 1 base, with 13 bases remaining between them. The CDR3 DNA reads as TGTGCCTGGAGTGCTGGGGGGGCCTCCCAAGAGACCCAGTACTTC. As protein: CAWSAGGASQETQYF.

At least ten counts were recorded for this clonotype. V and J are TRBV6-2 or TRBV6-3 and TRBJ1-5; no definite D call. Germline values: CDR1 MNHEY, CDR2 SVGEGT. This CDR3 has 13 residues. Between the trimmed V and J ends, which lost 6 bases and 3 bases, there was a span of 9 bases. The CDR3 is CASRRSNNQPQHF. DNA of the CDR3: TGTGCCAGCAGAAGGAGTAACAATCAGCCCCAGCATTTT.